Here is one TCR beta chain with its context. The data were taken from a study of blood T cell repertoires in COVID-19. Looking at the study overall: From the United States, Italy and Spain came samples of acute and convalescent COVID-19.

Participant reports of clinical history set cohort assignment. TCRdb keeps only in-frame clones here, not all; method: immunoSEQ multiplex PCR. Among 200,000 or so clones listed, roughly 90% were seen once. This TCR derives from a woman between 40 and 50 years old with acute COVID-19. The sample comprised PBMCs or T cells enriched from blood (not recorded which).

CDR3 sequence reads: CASSPTPGHTNTGELFF. CDR3 DNA sequence: TGTGCCAGCAGCCCAACACCGGGACATACGAACACCGGGGAGCTGTTTTTT. J is TRBJ2-2 and V is TRBV7-3; weak D call: TRBD1 (6 bases). CDR1 SGHTA and CDR2 FQGTGA come from the germline V gene. Trimming stripped 5 bases from V and 0 bases from J, with 16 bases between. The CDR3 extends over 17 amino acids.